This T cell receptor beta chain was recovered during a study of shared clonotypes between healthy human individuals. TCRdb's copy holds only in-frame clones and misses some; the assay was immunoSEQ multiplex PCR. The sample yields around 2.3 million clones, approximately 96% seen once. The germline gives CDR1 GTSNPN, CDR2 SVGIG (reference sequence). There are 14 residues in the CDR3. The V end was cut by 4 bases, the J end by 4 bases, with 13 bases between. The sequenced material came from naive CD4+ T cells sorted from blood. Subset of the sample: CD45RA+ positively selected. This clonotype originated in a man aged 18 to 30 in good health. The rearrangement joins TRBV30 to TRBJ1-4; D is uncertain. The CDR3 coding sequence is TGTGCCTGGACCCGGCCGGACGGTAATGAAAAACTGTTTTTT. This translates into CAWTRPDGNEKLFF. The full variable domain, rest sourced from reference TRBV30 and TRBJ1-4, is SQTIHQWPATLVQPVGSPLSLECTVEGTSNPNLYWYRQAAGRGLQLLFYSVGIGQISSEVPQNLSASRPQDRQFILSSKKLLLSDSGFYLCAWTRPDGNEKLFFGSGTQLSVL.